These 2 T cell receptor beta chains originate from one sample sequenced in a study of PD-1 blockade in mismatch repair-deficient tumors. The protocol was immunoSEQ multiplex PCR, while the TCRdb copy is restricted to in-frame clones and leaves out a portion. Among around 48,000 clones listed, over 65% were seen once. The sample here was peripheral blood, taken 4 weeks after starting pembrolizumab. The origin of the receptors is an adult with mismatch repair-deficient cancer.

J is TRBJ1-4 and V is TRBV2; TRBD1 might be the D (6 bases). Per germline, CDR1 SNHLY and CDR2 FYNNEI. The CDR3 length is 15 residues. V was clipped by 6 bases and J by 2 bases, with 13 bases between them. CDR3 sequence: CASRARGPTNEKLFF. CDR3 nucleotide sequence: TGTGCCAGCAGAGCCAGGGGTCCGACTAATGAAAAACTGTTTTTT.

The chain has TRBV6-1 and TRBJ2-1; D tentatively reads TRBD1 or TRBD2 (5 bases each). Trimming left V 7 bases short and J 8 bases short, with 15 bases between. CDR3 size: 13 residues. Per the germline V gene, CDR1 is MNHNS and CDR2 is SASEGT. CDR3 in amino acids: CASTGSWGYEQFF. The CDR3 region has the DNA TGTGCCAGCACGGGCAGCTGGGGGTATGAGCAGTTCTTC.